The next 24 T cell receptor beta chains were all read from a single sample in a study of Graves' ophthalmopathy and Graves' hyperthyroidism. Researchers took RNA transcripts and amplified TCR beta CDR3 regions from them. RT-PCR with HTBI primers came first, then second-round multiplex PCR. TCRdb re-analysed the multiplex PCR reads in MiXCR, keeping a single row per CDR3 protein. Of fewer than 250,000 distinct CDR3 sequences listed, under 30% are singletons. The sequenced sample consisted of peripheral blood. Source of these receptors: a man between 45 and 60 years old with Graves' ophthalmopathy.

This clonotype showed up many times. The chain is built from TRBV12-3 or TRBV12-4 and TRBJ1-5; D ambiguous. The CDR3 contains 14 residues. V lost 5 bases, J lost 1 base, and 9 bases lay in between. CDR3 sequence reads: CASSPGGSNQPQHF. The CDR3 nucleotides read TGTGCCAGCAGTCCGGGAGGGAGCAATCAGCCCCAGCATTTT.

This chain uses TRBV11-1 with TRBJ2-7; 9 bases line up with TRBD1. V lost 4 bases, J lost 0 bases, and 10 bases stayed unmatched. The CDR3 is 17 amino acids. Per germline, CDR1 SGHAT and CDR2 FQDESV (reference sequence). In DNA, the CDR3 is TGTGCCAGCAGCTCCGAGCTGCGACAGGGGGTCTCCTACGAGCAGTACTTC. Its protein is CASSSELRQGVSYEQYF.

This clonotype was picked up many times. This chain links TRBV29-1 with TRBJ2-7; the match to TRBD2 covers 9 bases. With V trimmed by 7 bases and J by 2 bases, 3 bases remained unmatched. CDR1 is SQVTM, CDR2 ANQGSEA, per germline. This CDR3 comprises 12 residues. CDR3 loop: CSGREGTYEQYF. CDR3 DNA: TGCAGCGGGCGGGAGGGCACCTACGAGCAGTACTTC.

The chain recombines TRBV10-3 with TRBJ2-2; perhaps TRBD2 as D (6 bases). The CDR3 is 16 amino acids. Between the trimmed V and J ends, which lost 3 bases and 0 bases, there was a span of 11 bases. Per germline, CDR1 ENHRY and CDR2 SYGVKD. The CDR3 nucleotides are TGTGCCATCAGTGATAGGGAGGCCGCGAACACCGGGGAGCTGTTTTTT. Its protein product is CAISDREAANTGELFF.

This rearrangement joins TRBV12-3 or TRBV12-4 to TRBJ2-4; possibly TRBD2 for D (5 bases). V shed 6 bases and J shed 5 bases, with 14 bases lying between them. This CDR3 comprises 14 residues. The CDR3 protein is CASSPGEGENIQYF. As DNA, the CDR3 is TGTGCCAGCAGCCCTGGCGAGGGAGAAAACATTCAGTACTTC.

The chain has TRBV6-2 or TRBV6-3 and TRBJ1-3; a weak D match, TRBD1 (5 bases). CDR1 MNHEY and CDR2 SVGEGT come from the germline V gene. The CDR3 spans 18 residues. V was shortened by 5 bases and J by 0 bases, with 20 bases between the two germline ends. The CDR3 sequence is CASSLLIWDPSSGNTIYF. CDR3 bases: TGTGCCAGCAGTCTCCTGATCTGGGACCCGAGCTCTGGAAACACCATATATTTT.

This clonotype was observed many times. The V and J genes are TRBV9 and TRBJ2-5, with 12 nucleotides matching TRBD2. J gave up 5 bases and V 9 bases, and 35 bases lay outside the gene matches. Germline V gene sequence: CDR1 SGDLS, CDR2 YYNGEE. The CDR3 is made up of 23 amino acids. For the CDR3, the DNA is TGTGCCAACTCCCCCTCTTCTGCTTACAAGAGGACTAGCGGGATAAAAGCGTGGGAGACCCAGTACTTC. The encoded protein is CANSPSSAYKRTSGIKAWETQYF. Based on the CDR3 plus reference TRBV9 and TRBJ2-5, the full variable domain is DSGVTQTPKHLITATGQRVTLRCSPRSGDLSVYWYQQSLDQGLQFLIQYYNGEERAKGNILERFSAQQFPDLHSELNLSSLELGDSALYFCANSPSSAYKRTSGIKAWETQYFGPGTRLLVL.

This clonotype was detected a few times. This chain connects TRBV6-5 to TRBJ1-1, with D unresolved. CDR3 length: 11 residues. Trimming took off 7 bases at V and 4 bases at J, with 7 bases between the two ends. Germline V CDR1 and CDR2: MNHEY, SVGAGI. The CDR3: CASTPSTEAFF. CDR3 DNA sequence: TGTGCCAGCACCCCGAGCACTGAAGCTTTCTTT.

The J gene is TRBJ1-2, the V gene TRBV20-1; D is unclear. The CDR3 extends over 10 amino acids. Germline CDR1 is DFQATT and CDR2 is SNEGSKA (reference sequence). For the CDR3, the DNA is TGCGTGCCCCTCGAGTACGGCTACACCTTC. This translates into CVPLEYGYTF.

Many counts were recorded for this clonotype. The genes are TRBV7-2 and TRBJ2-7; D gene uncertain. Germline V gives CDR1 SGHTA, CDR2 FQGNSA. The V gene lost 5 bases and the J gene lost 2 bases, with 4 bases spanning the gap. The CDR3 is made up of 11 amino acids. CDR3 DNA: TGTGCCAGCAGCGCTGCCTACGAGCAGTACTTC. Translated: CASSAAYEQYF.

V and J are TRBV7-2 and TRBJ1-1; D remains ambiguous. Germline loops: CDR1 SGHTA, CDR2 FQGNSA. Trimming removed 5 bases at V and 4 bases at J, with 14 bases between. CDR3 length: 14 residues. In DNA, the CDR3 is TGTGCCAGCAGCGTCGCAATCCGGGTCACTGAAGCTTTCTTT. It yields the protein CASSVAIRVTEAFF.

V gene TRBV20-1 combines with J gene TRBJ1-1, with D possibly being TRBD1 (6 bases). Trimming pared 5 bases from V and 1 base from J, leaving 14 bases between. The CDR3 sequence is 14 residues long. Germline CDR1 is DFQATT and CDR2 is SNEGSKA (reference sequence). The CDR3 bases are TGCAGTGCTGGGGACACCTGGAGGAACACTGAAGCTTTCTTT. It codes for CSAGDTWRNTEAFF.

There are many counts of this clonotype. This rearrangement joins TRBV9 to TRBJ2-5, with 7 bases matching TRBD2. The germline V gene has CDR1 SGDLS and CDR2 YYNGEE. The CDR3 has 15 residues. V shed 0 bases and J 1 base; nucleotides not matched to a gene: 3. CDR3 protein: CASSVAPSGQETQYF. CDR3 nucleotide sequence: TGTGCCAGCAGCGTAGCGCCTAGCGGCCAAGAGACCCAGTACTTC.

The chain is built from TRBV28 and TRBJ1-6; D ambiguous. Between the trimmed V and J ends, which lost 7 bases and 2 bases, there was a span of 6 bases. The CDR3 loop spans 13 amino acids. CDR1 MDHEN and CDR2 SYDVKM come from the germline V gene. The CDR3, as DNA: TGTGCCAGCACACGGACCTATAATTCACCCCTCCACTTT. It specifies CASTRTYNSPLHF. Based on the CDR3 plus reference TRBV28 and TRBJ1-6, the full variable domain is DVKVTQSSRYLVKRTGEKVFLECVQDMDHENMFWYRQDPGLGLRLIYFSYDVKMKEKGDIPEGYSVSREKKERFSLILESASTNQTSMYLCASTRTYNSPLHFGNGTRLTVT.

This clonotype was seen ten or more times. The chain links TRBV15 to TRBJ2-3; D possibly corresponds to TRBD2 (5 bases). CDR1 LNHNV and CDR2 YYDKDF come from the germline V gene (reference sequence). The CDR3 runs to 17 residues. V was trimmed by 0 bases and J by 8 bases, leaving 21 bases between them. CDR3 in amino acids: CATSRERSGPRTVTQYF. DNA of the CDR3: TGTGCCACCAGCAGAGAGAGGAGCGGCCCAAGAACGGTTACGCAGTATTTT.

The CDR3 is CASSPGHRGYTF. The CDR3 bases are TGTGCCAGCAGTCCGGGACACCGGGGCTACACCTTC. The chain recombines TRBV12-3 or TRBV12-4 with TRBJ1-2, with a weak D call TRBD1 (6 bases). The CDR3 loop spans 12 amino acids. V was clipped by 5 bases and J by 8 bases, with 12 bases between them.

The V call is TRBV12-3 or TRBV12-4, the J call TRBJ1-6; D is undetermined. The CDR3 spans 15 residues. V was shortened by 5 bases and J by 4 bases, with 12 bases between the two germline ends. The CDR3 here is CASSLKNVYNSPLHF. The CDR3 DNA is TGTGCCAGCAGTCTCAAGAATGTTTATAATTCACCCCTCCACTTT.

At least ten counts were recorded for this clonotype. This rearrangement joins TRBV18 to TRBJ2-2; D unclear. CDR3 length: 12 amino acids. V dropped 4 bases and J dropped 5 bases, with 5 bases sitting between them. Germline values: CDR1 KGHSH, CDR2 LQKENI. In DNA form, the CDR3 reads TGTGCCAGCTCACGACGTACCGGGGAGCTGTTTTTT. Its translation: CASSRRTGELFF.

This clonotype was seen repeatedly, ten times or more. The V and J genes are TRBV9 and TRBJ2-7, with D uncertain. Germline CDR1 reads SGDLS; CDR2 reads YYNGEE. Trimming took 0 bases from V and 5 from J, leaving 15 bases between them. The CDR3 contains 15 residues. The CDR3 DNA reads as TGTGCCAGCAGCGTAGGCACCGAGACGTCCCACGAGCAGTACTTC. As protein: CASSVGTETSHEQYF.

This clonotype occurred many times. V is TRBV6-2 or TRBV6-3 and J is TRBJ2-2, with D possibly matching TRBD1 (6 bases). The CDR3 contains 14 residues. Germline CDR1 and CDR2: MNHEY and SVGEGT. Trimming stripped 6 bases from V and 6 bases from J, with 14 bases between. CDR3 region: CASSLLEGAGELFF. The CDR3 DNA sequence: TGTGCCAGCAGCCTCCTAGAGGGGGCCGGGGAGCTGTTTTTT.

The gene calls are TRBV7-2 and TRBJ2-7, with D possibly called TRBD1 or TRBD2 (5 bases each). V was cut by 4 bases and J by 2 bases, with 9 bases left in between. The germline CDR1 and CDR2 sequences are SGHTA and FQGNSA. This CDR3 contains 13 residues. CDR3: CASSWDHAYEQYF. The CDR3 coding sequence is TGTGCCAGCAGCTGGGACCATGCCTACGAGCAGTACTTC.

In this sample, this clonotype turned up once. The chain uses TRBV11-2 and TRBJ2-5, with D possibly TRBD2 on 6 matching bases. The germline V gene has CDR1 SGHAT and CDR2 FQNNGV. The length of the CDR3 is 15 residues. V was cut by 0 bases and J by 5 bases, with 13 bases left in between. The CDR3 bases are TGTGCCAGCAGCTTAGAAGTGGAGGGGCGGGAGACCCAGTACTTC. It is translated as CASSLEVEGRETQYF.

This clonotype was observed at least ten times. V and J are TRBV6-2 or TRBV6-3 and TRBJ2-7; TRBD1 aligns across 8 bases. The CDR3 covers 16 residues. The ends lost 6 bases at V and 3 bases at J; junction bases unmatched: 13. Germline CDR1 reads MNHEY; CDR2 reads SVGEGT. As DNA, the CDR3 is TGTGCCAGCAGACCCGGGACAGGAAACTGGGGCTACGAGCAGTACTTC. Translation gives CASRPGTGNWGYEQYF.

This clonotype was seen repeatedly, ten times or more. This rearrangement joins TRBV7-2 to TRBJ2-7; TRBD2 matches at 12 bases. The junction had 12 bases not matched to a gene; V was cut back by 5 bases and J by 1 base. The CDR3 extends over 18 amino acids. CDR1 SGHTA and CDR2 FQGNSA come from the germline V gene. The DNA for the CDR3 is TGTGCCAGCAGCCCGTATTCGACTAGCGGGAGTATGTCCTACGAGCAGTACTTC. It codes for CASSPYSTSGSMSYEQYF.